This entry lists 25 T cell receptor beta chains sequenced from one sample in a study of persistence of HIV-infected CD4 T cells (dated by TCRdb to 2020 to 2022). The sample's treatment or condition label, in plain terms: suppressive antiretroviral therapy. A pool of overlapping HIV-1 Gag 15-mer peptides, at 0.8 to 1 ug per peptide per mL, was used to stimulate the cells. Nonresponding CD40L-negative CD69-negative CD45RO-high memory CD4+ T cells were sorted as memory populations depleted of antigen-responding cells. The antigens of these receptors remain unknown. The immunoSEQ hsTCRB assay version 4 in survey mode was used to sequence TCRbeta repertoires from genomic DNA. TCRdb obtained this table from immuneACCESS and retained in-frame rearrangements with V and J assigned. These tables miss some clones; where compared with another copy, unresolved V genes account for less than half of the shortfall, and the remainder is unexplained. The sample profile shows roughly 35,000 clones; 75% to 90% of them were found once. The top ten clonotypes cover just under 1% of the sample.

The sample here was cultured CD4+ T cells from PBMCs, taken from a patient who received antiretroviral therapy. What this sample's cell subset or site label stands for: CD40L-CD69- CD45RO-high memory CD4 T cells not responding to Gag peptides. The receptors were gathered from an adult with HIV. The donor label of this sample is uncertain.

The chain is built from TRBV6-5 and TRBJ1-1, with 7 bases lining up with TRBD1. Germline V gene lookup returns CDR1 MNHEY and CDR2 SVGAGI. The trim removed 5 bases at V and 3 bases at J, leaving 6 bases unmatched. This CDR3 is 14 amino acids long. This CDR3 is CASSPTTGHTEAFF. The CDR3 DNA reads TGTGCCAGCAGTCCTACGACAGGGCACACTGAAGCTTTCTTT.

This clone was seen more than once but under ten times. DNA of the CDR3: TGTGCCAGCAGCTTAGGACAGCTCGGCATCAATCAGCCCCAGCATTTT. Amino acids: CASSLGQLGINQPQHF. The chain has TRBV7-3 and TRBJ1-5, with D perhaps matching TRBD1 (6 bases). Germline values: CDR1 SGHTA, CDR2 FQGTGA. This CDR3 contains 16 residues. The ends were cut back, 2 bases at V and 3 bases at J, with 14 bases in the middle.

The CDR3 reads CASSLDPSRSYEQYF. In nucleotides, the CDR3 is TGTGCCAGCAGCTTAGATCCTAGCAGGTCCTACGAGCAGTACTTC. V and J are TRBV11-3 and TRBJ2-7, with D possibly TRBD2 on 5 matching bases. The CDR3 covers 15 residues. Germline CDR1 is SGHNT and CDR2 is YENEEA. The V and J ends lost 0 bases and 1 base respectively, with 10 bases between them.

This clone occurred a few times. The chain's CDR3 is CASSLDPRTDTQYF. CDR3 DNA sequence: TGTGCCAGCAGCTTGGATCCGAGAACAGATACGCAGTATTTT. The chain uses TRBV5-8 and TRBJ2-3; D remains unclear. Germline V gives CDR1 SGHTS, CDR2 YDEGEE. The CDR3 contains 14 residues. V was clipped by 0 bases and J by 3 bases, with 8 bases between them.

The genes are TRBV6-5 and TRBJ1-1, with unresolved D. Germline V gene data show CDR1 as MNHEY and CDR2 as SVGAGI. The ends were cut back, 2 bases at V and 1 base at J, with 8 bases in the middle. The CDR3 extends over 14 amino acids. CDR3 nucleotide sequence: TGTGCCAGCAGTTACCTCCGGGGGAACACTGAAGCTTTCTTT. Its protein is CASSYLRGNTEAFF.

The chain is built from TRBV5-1 and TRBJ2-1; D not resolved. V lost 0 bases and J 1 base, leaving 11 bases between the germline ends. CDR3 length: 16 residues. The germline gives CDR1 SGHRS, CDR2 YFSETQ. CDR3 loop: CASSLEGFASYNEQFF. CDR3 in DNA: TGCGCCAGCAGCTTGGAAGGATTCGCATCCTACAATGAGCAGTTCTTC.

The rearrangement uses TRBV29-1 and TRBJ1-1; TRBD1 aligns across 7 bases. The CDR3 consists of 13 residues. Germline CDR1 and CDR2: SQVTM and ANQGSEA. Trimming at V came to 4 bases and at J to 3 bases, leaving 5 bases not matched to a gene. The CDR3 region is CSVGLGGHTEAFF. The CDR3, as DNA: TGCAGCGTTGGGTTAGGGGGCCACACTGAAGCTTTCTTT.

The V call is TRBV10-3, the J call TRBJ2-1, with 12 bases identical to TRBD2. This CDR3 spans 15 amino acids. The V segment lost 6 bases and the J segment 3 bases; nucleotides outside the gene matches: 3. Germline CDR1 reads ENHRY; CDR2 reads SYGVKD. This chain's CDR3 is CAIRRTSGIYNEQFF. The DNA of the CDR3 is TGTGCCATCAGGAGGACTAGCGGGATCTACAATGAGCAGTTCTTC.

The rearrangement joins TRBV5-1 to TRBJ1-1, with D possibly matching TRBD1 (5 bases). The length of the CDR3 is 16 residues. The germline gives CDR1 SGHRS, CDR2 YFSETQ. The V end lost 4 bases, the J end lost 0 bases, and 16 bases lay between the germline ends. The DNA of the CDR3 is TGCGCCAGCAGCCTTTCGGGGGGGAACATGAACACTGAAGCTTTCTTT. The encoded protein is CASSLSGGNMNTEAFF.

Here the CDR3 DNA reads TGTGCCAGCAGCGCTCGACTAGCGGGGGGATCAGATACGCAGTATTTT. It yields the protein CASSARLAGGSDTQYF. This chain joins TRBV7-3 and TRBJ2-3; 13 nucleotides line up with TRBD2. The germline gives CDR1 SGHTA, CDR2 FQGTGA. V lost 5 bases to trimming and J lost 4 bases; unmatched junction nucleotides: 6. This CDR3 is 16 amino acids long. Full variable domain (outside the CDR3, taken from reference TRBV7-3 and TRBJ2-3): GAGVSQTPSNKVTEKGKYVELRCDPISGHTALYWYRQSLGQGPEFLIYFQGTGAADDSGLPNDRFFAVRPEGSVSTLKIQRTERGDSAVYLCASSARLAGGSDTQYFGPGTRLTVL.

This chain connects TRBV19 to TRBJ2-7, with TRBD1 matching over 12 bases. Germline-derived CDR1 and CDR2 are LNHDA and SQIVND (reference sequence). Trimming took 4 bases from V and 4 from J; bases not matched to a gene: 5. The CDR3 has 15 amino acids. Written as DNA, the CDR3 is TGTGCCAGTAGTAAAGCGGGACAGGGGGCGTACGAGCAGTACTTC. It encodes CASSKAGQGAYEQYF.

The chain carries TRBV7-2 and TRBJ1-1; D unresolved. CDR1 is SGHTA and CDR2 is FQGNSA in the germline V gene. This CDR3 has 13 amino acids. Trimming pared 2 bases from V and 1 base from J, leaving 5 bases between. The CDR3 nucleotides are TGTGCCAGCAGCTTATATGCGAACACTGAAGCTTTCTTT. Protein sequence: CASSLYANTEAFF.

About this clone: A junction end diverges from the germline sequence, so it may reflect a read error. This chain links TRBV7-8 with TRBJ1-2, with 9 bases aligning to TRBD1. The CDR3 is made up of 15 amino acids. Germline CDR1 and CDR2: SGHVS and FQNEAQ. The CDR3 sequence: CASRTGTGTDRPTHF. As DNA, the CDR3 is TGTGCCAGCAGGACCGGGACAGGGACCGACCGACCGACCCACTTC.

The V call is TRBV6-6, the J call TRBJ1-3; a weak D match, TRBD1 (6 bases). The CDR3 runs 18 residues. Germline V lookup: CDR1 MNHNY, CDR2 SVGAGI (reference sequence). V was pared by 5 bases and J by 1 base, with 21 bases between. CDR3 coding DNA: TGTGCCAGCAGTAGATTAGTCTTCACGCAGGGGTCTGGAAACACCATATATTTT. This codes for CASSRLVFTQGSGNTIYF.

This chain connects TRBV28 to TRBJ1-5; D might be TRBD1 (6 bases). The V gene lost 4 bases and the J gene lost 3 bases, with 16 bases spanning the gap. The CDR3 contains 16 residues. Germline V CDR1 and CDR2: MDHEN, SYDVKM. CDR3 loop: CASSSPGGQYNQPQHF. CDR3 DNA sequence: TGTGCCAGCAGTTCCCCCGGCGGACAGTACAATCAGCCCCAGCATTTT.

The rearrangement links TRBV4-1 to TRBJ1-5; no definite D call. CDR3 length equals 14 residues. Trimming removed 1 base at V and 0 bases at J, with 4 bases between. The germline gives CDR1 MGHRA, CDR2 YSYEKL. The CDR3 spells CASSQGYSNQPQHF. The CDR3 DNA reads TGCGCCAGCAGCCAAGGATATAGCAATCAGCCCCAGCATTTT.

The gene calls are TRBV6-5 and TRBJ2-1; TRBD1 agrees at 10 bases. V shed 3 bases and J 4 bases; nucleotides not matched to a gene: 6. CDR1 is MNHEY and CDR2 is SVGAGI in the germline V gene. This CDR3 spans 16 amino acids. CDR3 region: CASSYSGTGVYNEQFF. The CDR3 bases are TGTGCCAGCAGTTATTCCGGGACAGGGGTGTACAATGAGCAGTTCTTC.

This clone has only a few counts. The gene calls are TRBV9 and TRBJ2-3; D is possibly TRBD1 (6 bases). V lost 4 bases and J 9 bases, leaving 21 bases between the germline ends. Germline V lookup: CDR1 SGDLS, CDR2 YYNGEE. This CDR3 is 15 amino acids long. The CDR3 loop is CASSQNPQGKGTQYF. The CDR3 DNA follows: TGTGCCAGCAGCCAGAACCCACAGGGTAAAGGGACGCAGTATTTT.

J is TRBJ2-7 and V is TRBV18; maybe TRBD1 (6 bases). The CDR3 is 13 residues long. CDR1 is KGHSH and CDR2 is LQKENI in the germline V gene. Trimming took 6 bases from V and 1 from J, leaving 10 bases between them. The CDR3, as DNA: TGTGCCAGCTCTACGGACAGTTCCTACGAGCAGTACTTC. Translated: CASSTDSSYEQYF.

The rearrangement joins TRBV6-5 to TRBJ1-2; D unresolved. V was shortened by 10 bases and J by 4 bases, with 10 bases between the two germline ends. Germline loops: CDR1 MNHEY, CDR2 SVGAGI. CDR3 length equals 11 residues. CDR3 sequence: CATDSGYGYTF. The DNA for the CDR3 is TGTGCCACGGACTCGGGCTATGGCTACACCTTC.

The rearrangement uses TRBV12-3 or TRBV12-4 and TRBJ2-5; no firm D call. Trimming pared 4 bases from V and 0 bases from J, leaving 3 bases between. This CDR3 is built from 12 residues. The CDR3 DNA sequence: TGTGCCAGCAGTTGGTACCAAGAGACCCAGTACTTC. Its protein is CASSWYQETQYF.

V gene TRBV3-1 (or the pseudogene TRBV3-2) combines with J gene TRBJ1-1, with D perhaps matching TRBD1 (5 bases). This CDR3 contains 13 residues. Germline CDR1 LGHDT, CDR2 YNNKEL (reference sequence). The V end was cut by 4 bases, the J end by 5 bases, with 11 bases between. The CDR3 loop reads CASSRGGKTEAFF. Written as DNA, the CDR3 is TGTGCCAGCAGCCGGGGGGGGAAAACTGAAGCTTTCTTT.

The gene calls are TRBV18 and TRBJ2-1, with 12 bases matching TRBD2. The CDR3 has 15 amino acids. Germline V gives CDR1 KGHSH, CDR2 LQKENI. Losses at the gene ends were 7 bases for V and 7 bases for J; bases not matched to a gene: 8. CDR3 in amino acids: CASFLAGGPRNEQFF. The CDR3 DNA is TGTGCCAGCTTTCTAGCGGGGGGGCCTCGGAATGAGCAGTTCTTC.

This chain links TRBV5-1 with TRBJ1-6, with D maybe TRBD1 (6 bases). The CDR3 is 15 amino acids. From germline, CDR1 is SGHRS and CDR2 YFSETQ. The germline V and J ends were trimmed by 4 bases and 6 bases, with 14 bases remaining between them. CDR3 in amino acids: CASSRGGTSNSPLHF. The CDR3 DNA is TGCGCCAGCAGCCGAGGCGGGACAAGTAATTCACCCCTCCACTTT.

The V and J genes are TRBV19 and TRBJ1-2; 7 positions match TRBD1. Looked up from germline, CDR1 is LNHDA and CDR2 is SQIVND (reference sequence). There are 15 residues in the CDR3. With 5 bases clipped from V and 5 bases from J, the junction kept 11 bases outside the gene matches. CDR3 nucleotide sequence: TGTGCCAGTAGTGCCCCGGGGACAGTTGCTTATGGCTACACCTTC. Its protein product is CASSAPGTVAYGYTF.